This T cell receptor (beta chain) derives from a study of beta chain features in type 1 diabetes. Whole-study results and caveats: Whether TCRB rearrangement is influenced by HLA type was left unresolved in this analysis. Shorter TCRB CDR3s, moderately but significantly so, marked every one of the four CD4+ subsets in Type 1 diabetes patients.

The sequenced template was cDNA made from the entire isolated RNA. Repertoires were generated with immunoSEQ multiplex PCR, while TCRdb's copy carries only in-frame clones and drops some. The repertoire holds around 150,000 clones, with about 7.1% as singletons. V was pared by 3 bases and J by 0 bases, with 11 bases between. This CDR3 is 15 amino acids long. CDR1 is KGHSH, CDR2 LQKENI, per germline. Regarding this clone: Its antigen is as yet unknown.

Sequenced: central memory CD4+ T cells from blood. This sequence joins TRBV18 and TRBJ1-1, with D tentatively TRBD1 (6 bases). This TCR came from a woman aged 25 to 39 in good health. This CDR3 reads CASSPKTGMNTEAFF. In DNA, the CDR3 is TGTGCCAGCTCACCTAAAACAGGGATGAACACTGAAGCTTTCTTT.